This T cell receptor (beta chain) was sequenced in a study of T cells after yellow fever vaccination. A single record per CDR3 protein comes from TCRdb applying MiXCR to the 5' RACE reads. The sample has some 600,000 distinct CDR3 sequences, 17% seen once; the top ten hold roughly 17%. This clonotype turned up a few times. Its antigen is not known. Findings of the study overall: Bulk-population clonotypes that are abundant could appear as contaminants in FACS-sorted repertoires.

CDR3 size: 14 residues. V lost 7 bases to trimming and J lost 8 bases; unmatched junction nucleotides: 10. This TCR came from a man aged 18 to 35 who received the YFV17D yellow fever vaccine. The source was PBMCs, collected about 5 days after the first yellow fever vaccination. V and J are TRBV12-3 or TRBV12-4 and TRBJ1-5, with 8 bases aligning to TRBD1. In DNA form, the CDR3 reads TGTGCCAGCATCGCAGGGGGCGGAGGGGAGCCCCAGCATTTT. Residues: CASIAGGGGEPQHF.